These 9 T cell receptor beta chains were all obtained from the same sample, sequenced in a study of cytomegalovirus exposure and HLA in healthy donors. 60 Vbeta and 13 Jbeta primers were used in PCR. The method was immunoSEQ multiplex PCR; TCRdb's version includes in-frame clones alone and lacks a portion of them. This repertoire includes about 77,000 clones. Sequencing was done on a sample of PBMCs. The origin of the receptors is a man between 45 and 60 years old in good health and CMV-seropositive.

The chain is built from TRBV6-6 and TRBJ2-7, with D tentatively TRBD1 (5 bases). Between the trimmed V and J ends, which lost 7 bases and 0 bases, there was a span of 16 bases. CDR1 MNHNY and CDR2 SVGAGI come from the germline V gene (reference sequence). This CDR3 comprises 15 residues. CDR3 bases: TGTGCCAGCACCAGTGGGGCATTCTACTCCTACGAGCAGTACTTC. Translated, it gives CASTSGAFYSYEQYF.

The chain joins TRBV6-1 to TRBJ1-1; tentative D call: TRBD1 (5 bases). Per the germline V gene, CDR1 is MNHNS and CDR2 is SASEGT. Between the trimmed V and J ends, which lost 4 bases and 7 bases, there was a span of 22 bases. The CDR3 length is 16 residues. CDR3: CASSAGTSSFSGEAFF. In DNA, the CDR3 is TGTGCCAGCAGTGCCGGGACTTCGTCCTTTTCGGGTGAAGCTTTCTTT.

The V call is TRBV30, the J call TRBJ1-1; maybe TRBD1 (6 bases). This CDR3 spans 11 amino acids. Germline-derived CDR1 and CDR2 are GTSNPN and SVGIG (reference sequence). The V gene lost 7 bases and the J gene lost 9 bases, with 15 bases spanning the gap. The CDR3 bases are TGTGCCTTTCCTCACAGGGTTCAAGCTTTCTTT. Residues: CAFPHRVQAFF.

The chain has TRBV7-2 and TRBJ2-7; D unclear. V was shortened by 5 bases and J by 4 bases, with 15 bases between the two germline ends. CDR1 is SGHTA, CDR2 FQGNSA, per germline. The CDR3 extends over 14 amino acids. CDR3 DNA sequence: TGTGCCAGCAGCCCCCCAGGCAGAGCATACGAGCAGTACGTC. Translated, it gives CASSPPGRAYEQYV.

V is TRBV29-1 and J is TRBJ1-1, with D possibly being TRBD1 (5 bases). Germline V gives CDR1 SQVTM, CDR2 ANQGSEA. The CDR3 totals 13 residues. The V and J ends lost 0 bases and 10 bases respectively, with 15 bases between them. The CDR3 is CSVEDLQGERAFF. The DNA for the CDR3 is TGCAGCGTTGAAGACCTCCAGGGTGAGCGAGCTTTCTTT.

The gene calls are TRBV6-1 and TRBJ1-1; D may be TRBD1 (5 bases). CDR1 and CDR2 (germline): MNHNS, SASEGT. The CDR3 runs to 15 residues. V was shortened by 2 bases and J by 3 bases, with 13 bases between the two germline ends. The CDR3 protein is CASSERTYGDTEAFF. CDR3 coding DNA: TGTGCCAGCAGTGAACGGACATATGGAGACACTGAAGCTTTCTTT.

V is TRBV28 and J is TRBJ1-4; D gene uncertain. CDR3 size: 14 residues. The V gene's germline CDR1 is MDHEN and CDR2 SYDVKM. V lost 9 bases and J lost 3, with 14 bases in between. The CDR3 region has the DNA TGTGCCAGTTCGGAGGGTGGACCTAATGAAAAACTGTTTTTT. This encodes CASSEGGPNEKLFF.

This chain joins TRBV7-2 and TRBJ2-1; D gene unclear. Germline values: CDR1 SGHTA, CDR2 FQGNSA. With 1 base removed from V and 8 bases from J, the gap between germline ends came to 9 bases. The CDR3 runs 13 residues. The CDR3 sequence: CASSLDVGDEQFF. For the CDR3, the DNA is TGTGCCAGCAGCTTAGATGTGGGCGATGAGCAGTTCTTC. The full variable domain, completed using reference TRBV7-2 and TRBJ2-1, is GAGVSQSPSNKVTEKGKDVELRCDPISGHTALYWYRQSLGQGLEFLIYFQGNSAPDKSGLPSDRFSAERTGGSVSTLTIQRTQQEDSAVYLCASSLDVGDEQFFGPGTRLTVL.

The gene calls are TRBV27 and TRBJ2-1, with 9 bases lining up with TRBD2. With V trimmed by 5 bases and J by 3 bases, 8 bases remained unmatched. The CDR3 extends over 16 amino acids. Looked up from germline, CDR1 is MNHEY and CDR2 is SMNVEV (reference sequence). CDR3 region: CASSILAGNDYNEQFF. The CDR3, as DNA: TGTGCCAGCAGTATCCTAGCGGGAAACGACTACAATGAGCAGTTCTTC.